This T cell receptor (beta chain) came from a study of blood T cell repertoires in COVID-19. Study-level information: Nucleic acid was either cDNA or gDNA, and it came from T cells, B-cell-depleted T cells, or PBMCs.

Within 2 weeks before study entry, exposed participants met a COVID-19 case. V trimming: 5 bases; J trimming: 3 bases; junction bases outside the gene matches: 23. The CDR3 has 20 residues. Germline loops: CDR1 SGHRS, CDR2 YFSETQ. Per the study methods: It was from reference gene primer amplification that nucleated cell counts were estimated. TCRdb's copy holds only in-frame clones and misses some; the assay was immunoSEQ multiplex PCR. That table is the source of V, J and clone size, and D and trimming were worked out from the DNA. The sample contains approximately 150,000 clones, about 90% of which appear only once.

Sequenced material: PBMCs or T cells enriched from blood (not recorded which). This sequence was found in a middle-aged woman who had been exposed to COVID-19. The chain has TRBV5-1 and TRBJ1-1, with 9 bases lining up with TRBD1. Here the CDR3 reads CASRPPSLAAGTGRDTEAFF. The CDR3 DNA sequence: TGCGCCAGCAGGCCTCCCTCCCTAGCCGCCGGGACAGGGAGGGACACTGAAGCTTTCTTT.